The rows below give T cell receptor beta chains drawn from one sample of a study of regulatory T cells in long-lasting Graves disease. Each CDR3 protein gets one entry after TCRdb re-called the multiplex PCR reads with MiXCR. The top ten clones hold approximately 9.3% of a sample with roughly 500,000 distinct CDR3 sequences, about 13% of them seen once. These same data were also listed under a study on T cells in Graves' hyperthyroidism and ophthalmopathy.

The starting material was peripheral blood mononuclear cells (PBMCs), obtained at new diagnosis, from a patient treated with antithyroid drugs. The receptors stem from a man aged 25-40 years with Graves disease. Each CDR3 is given with its conserved first and last residue. A D gene is named only where the DNA matches it firmly. Not all rows give a size; the values are once, few, many and, for expanded clones, a class.

v_call	d_call	j_call	clone_size	cdr3_nt	cdr3_aa
TRBV7-2	TRBD2	TRBJ2-3	many	TGTGCCAGCAGCTTTGTACTAGCGGGAGGAGATACGCAGTATTTT	CASSFVLAGGDTQYF
TRBV28	TRBD1	TRBJ2-5	many	TGTGCCAGCAGTTCATCAGGGGGCAGAGAGACCCAGTACTTC	CASSSSGGRETQYF
TRBV27	NA	TRBJ1-6	many	TGTGCCAGCAGTTTTCTTCCCGGACGGAGTAATTCACCCCTCCACTTT	CASSFLPGRSNSPLHF
TRBV12-5	NA	TRBJ2-5	many	TGTGCTAGTGGTTTGGTACGACGGGAAGAGACCCAGTACTTC	CASGLVRREETQYF
TRBV10-3	NA	TRBJ1-1	many	TGTGCCATCAGGGCTGATGGGGGCTTGAACACTGAAGCTTTCTTT	CAIRADGGLNTEAFF
TRBV24-1	NA	TRBJ2-3	many	TGTGCCACCAGTGTGGGTATGCGGGAACGTCGCACAGATACGCAGTATTTT	CATSVGMRERRTDTQYF
TRBV12-3/TRBV12-4	NA	TRBJ1-2	many	TGTGCCTCCAAGGGGAGGTGGGGCTACACCTTC	CASKGRWGYTF
TRBV20-1	TRBD2	TRBJ2-2	many	TGCAGTGCTAGCGGGAGGCGAACCGGGGAGCTGTTTTTT	CSASGRRTGELFF
TRBV2	NA	TRBJ1-2	many	TGTGCCACGGGGCCGGCGGGCTATGGCTACACCTTC	CATGPAGYGYTF
TRBV6-1	NA	TRBJ1-1	many	TGTGCCAGCACTGACGGAGTGAACACTGAAGCTTTCTTT	CASTDGVNTEAFF
TRBV3-1	TRBD1	TRBJ1-6	few	TGTGCCAGCAGTGGAGCCGGGACAGGGGATTCACCCCTCCACTTT	CASSGAGTGDSPLHF
TRBV9	NA	TRBJ1-1	many	TGTGCCAGCAGCGTTTCCGGGGTGCCGAACACTGAAGCTTTCTTT	CASSVSGVPNTEAFF
TRBV18	TRBD1	TRBJ2-7	few	TGTGCCAGCTCACCGGCCGGGACAGGGTCCCACGAGCAGTACTTC	CASSPAGTGSHEQYF
TRBV7-9	NA	TRBJ1-2	NA	TGTGCCAGCAGGGTAGCCCCTGCGACGGATGGCTACACCTTC	CASRVAPATDGYTF
TRBV7-9	NA	TRBJ2-7	many	TGTGCCAGCGGGTTAGTTGGGACTTGGGGGGACGAGCAGTACTTC	CASGLVGTWGDEQYF
TRBV20-1	NA	TRBJ1-2	many	TGCAGTGCTAGATCACAGGGTTCTTTTAACTATGGCTACACCTTC	CSARSQGSFNYGYTF
TRBV7-9	NA	TRBJ2-7	many	TGTGCCAGCAGCCGAAGGGACTCATACTACGAGCAGTACTTC	CASSRRDSYYEQYF
TRBV6-2/TRBV6-3	TRBD2	TRBJ2-5	many	TGTGCCAGCAAAGCTAGCGGAGGGCCCTACCAAGAGACCCAGTACTTC	CASKASGGPYQETQYF
TRBV9	NA	TRBJ1-3	NA	TGTGCCAGCAGCGTCAGGGTCTCTGGAAACACCATATATTTT	CASSVRVSGNTIYF
TRBV11-2	NA	TRBJ1-5	many	TGTGCCAGCAGCTTAGATTCGGGGCTTGGGAGCAATCAGCCCCAGCATTTT	CASSLDSGLGSNQPQHF
TRBV2	NA	TRBJ1-5	many	TGTGCCAGCAGTGTAGGGAGCCATCATCCCCAGCATTTT	CASSVGSHHPQHF
TRBV11-2	TRBD2	TRBJ2-1	NA	TGTGCCAGCAGCTTACGGAGGATACGGGAGGGACTTCCGAAGAGCTCCTACAATGAGCAGTTCTTC	CASSLRRIREGLPKSSYNEQFF
TRBV20-1	TRBD1	TRBJ2-7	NA	TGCAGTGCCCCGGGACAGACCTACGAGCAGTACTTC	CSAPGQTYEQYF
TRBV5-6	NA	TRBJ1-2	many	TGTGCCAGCAGCTCTAGACAGATCTACACCTTC	CASSSRQIYTF
TRBV3-1	NA	TRBJ1-4	NA	TGTGCCAGCAGCCAATCAGATTACGGTAACCTGAATGAAAAACTGTTTTTT	CASSQSDYGNLNEKLFF
TRBV5-5	TRBD2	TRBJ2-7	many	TGTGCCAGCAGCTTGGCGGGCGGGAGCGCGGGGGAGCAGTACTTC	CASSLAGGSAGEQYF
TRBV6-2/TRBV6-3	TRBD2	TRBJ2-3	many	TGTGCCAGCACTCTACCCACTAGCGGGTCGACAGATACGCAGTATTTT	CASTLPTSGSTDTQYF
TRBV12-3/TRBV12-4	TRBD2	TRBJ2-7	many	TGTGCCAGCAGCGTAACCGGGACTAGCGGGAAGAACGAGCAGTACTTC	CASSVTGTSGKNEQYF
TRBV20-1	NA	TRBJ1-5	NA	TGCAGTGCTATTCCGGGACGGCAGCCCCAGCATTTT	CSAIPGRQPQHF
TRBV15	NA	TRBJ1-4	many	TGTGCCACCAGCAGAGATCCTGAGACATACGATGAAAAACTGTTTTTT	CATSRDPETYDEKLFF
TRBV6-2/TRBV6-3	TRBD1	TRBJ2-3	many	TGTGCCAGCAAACGACAGGGTGCAGATACGCAGTATTTT	CASKRQGADTQYF
TRBV6-2/TRBV6-3	TRBD2	TRBJ2-3	NA	TGTGCCAGCGGGAGGGGCAGGAGCACAGATACGCAGTATTTT	CASGRGRSTDTQYF
TRBV28	TRBD2	TRBJ2-7	many	TGTGCCAGCAGCAAACTAGCGGGTTACGAGCAGTACTTC	CASSKLAGYEQYF
TRBV29-1	TRBD2	TRBJ2-1	many	TGCAGCGTATTCCCCCCTAGCGGCCCCTACAATGAGCAGTTCTTC	CSVFPPSGPYNEQFF
TRBV7-2	TRBD2	TRBJ2-1	many	TGTGCCAGCAGCTTAAGGCGGGGGGGAAGGGATGAGCAGTTCTTC	CASSLRRGGRDEQFF
TRBV20-1	NA	TRBJ2-3	few	TGCAGTGCTACGGTCCCCCGCGGAGATACGCAGTATTTT	CSATVPRGDTQYF
TRBV20-1	TRBD2	TRBJ2-7	many	TGCAGTGCACCGACTAGCGGGAGTTCCTACGAGCAGTACTTC	CSAPTSGSSYEQYF
TRBV2	TRBD2	TRBJ2-7	few	TGTGCCAGCAGTAGCGGGGTATGGGCTAGCGGAGGGAAGGGCTACGAGCAGTACTTC	CASSSGVWASGGKGYEQYF
TRBV20-1	TRBD1	TRBJ1-1	many	TGCAGTGCTAGAGATTACGGTCAGGGGGGGGACACTGAAGCTTTCTTT	CSARDYGQGGDTEAFF
TRBV6-1	NA	TRBJ2-7	NA	TGTGCCAGCAGCCGGGATTTTAGCGACTCCTACGAGCAGTACTTC	CASSRDFSDSYEQYF
TRBV9	TRBD1	TRBJ2-5	many	TGTGCCAGCAGCGGCGGGGACAGGGTGAACCAAGAGACCCAGTACTTC	CASSGGDRVNQETQYF
TRBV29-1	TRBD2	TRBJ2-1	many	TGCAGCGTTGAAACTAGCGGGAGATATGAGCAGTTCTTC	CSVETSGRYEQFF